This TCR beta chain was retrieved from a study of shared clonotypes between healthy human individuals. Repertoires were generated with immunoSEQ multiplex PCR, while TCRdb's copy carries only in-frame clones and drops some. The data hold over a million clones, with around 75% observed a single time. This CDR3 has 13 amino acids. Germline CDR1 SGHAT, CDR2 FQNNGV. V lost 5 bases and J lost 7, with 14 bases in between. The split of CD4+ cells yielded CD45RA+ naive and CD45RA-negative memory subsets. This clonotype was obtained from a man younger than 35 in good health. The sequencing sample was made of memory CD4+ T cells sorted from blood. Indicated subset: CD45RA-negative fraction. The chain joins TRBV11-2 to TRBJ1-1, with D perhaps matching TRBD1 (5 bases). The CDR3 loop is CASSLGVTLEAFF. The DNA of the CDR3 is TGTGCCAGCAGCCTAGGGGTGACCCTTGAAGCTTTCTTT. The variable domain in full, with the rest retrieved from reference TRBV11-2 and TRBJ1-1, is EAGVAQSPRYKIIEKRQSVAFWCNPISGHATLYWYQQILGQGPKLLIQFQNNGVVDDSQLPKDRFSAERLKGVDSTLKIQPAKLEDSAVYLCASSLGVTLEAFFGQGTRLTVV.